The T cell receptor beta chain described here comes from a study of T cell clones after liver transplantation. CDR3 length: 12 amino acids. Deletions cut 11 bases from V and 4 bases from J, with 15 bases between. The V gene's germline CDR1 is MNHEY and CDR2 SVGAGI. TCRdb's table, derived via immunoSEQ multiplex PCR, lists solely in-frame clones and lacks some. The table has tens of thousands of clones, about 82% seen once. The receptor's source is a human patient who received a liver transplant. A subset of T cells may come from the graft donor. This material consisted of CD4+ T cells from blood, taken around 45 months after liver transplant. The gene calls are TRBV6-5 and TRBJ2-7, with a possible D match to TRBD2 (6 bases). CDR3 nucleotide sequence: TGTGCCCACCCTGGGGGGTGGTACGAGCAGTACTTC. It yields the protein CAHPGGWYEQYF.